The entry below gives a single T cell receptor beta chain sequence along with its context. As originally analysed: Estimates of nucleated cell counts were drawn from the amplification of reference gene primers. The assay was immunoSEQ multiplex PCR, and TCRdb's table has in-frame clones only and misses some. That table is the source of V, J and clone size, and D and trimming were worked out from the DNA. The profile covers 30,000 to 40,000 clones, with 83% appearing a single time and approximately 3.6% taken by the ten largest. The data were taken from a study of blood T cell repertoires in COVID-19. At the level of the study: The analysed material was cDNA or gDNA that came from T cells, B-cell-depleted T cells, or PBMCs.

V shed 10 bases and J shed 1 base, with 16 bases lying between them. From germline, CDR1 is KGHSH and CDR2 LQKENI. The CDR3 sequence is 14 residues long. The clonotype comes from a man aged 45 to 65 with acute or convalescent COVID-19. The chain uses TRBV18 and TRBJ1-1, with D tentatively TRBD1 (5 bases). Specimen: peripheral blood. DNA for the CDR3: TGTGCCACCCTCTCGACTAGGGGGAACACTGAAGCTTTCTTT. It codes for CATLSTRGNTEAFF.